This is a list of T cell receptor beta chains from one sample in a study of blood T cells in healthy people across ages. TCRdb redid the calling of the 5' RACE reads with MiXCR, one entry per CDR3 protein. Of about 1.1 million distinct CDR3 sequences in the sample, approximately 38% were seen once. The sample comprised blood. The receptors come from a man younger than 35 in good health. The CDR3 runs from the conserved cysteine through the conserved F or W. The D gene is left open where the match is weak. Not every row has a clone size; where given, it reads once, few, many or a size class.

D	V	J	size	CDR3	DNA
TRBD2	TRBV5-6	TRBJ2-3	few	CASSSFAEPAGTDTQYF	TGTGCCAGCAGCTCCTTCGCCGAGCCAGCGGGGACAGATACGCAGTATTTT
.	TRBV14	TRBJ1-6	.	CASSQPGIGNSPLHF	TGTGCCAGCAGCCAACCAGGGATTGGCAATTCACCCCTCCACTTT
TRBD1	TRBV6-1	TRBJ1-1	.	CASSDYPRRTGGTEAFF	TGTGCCAGCAGTGATTACCCCAGGAGGACAGGGGGGACTGAAGCTTTCTTT
.	TRBV7-9	TRBJ1-2	many	CASSLVGSYGYTF	TGTGCCAGCAGTTTAGTTGGTAGCTATGGCTACACCTTC
.	TRBV20-1	TRBJ2-4	few	CSAAPSEHQKAKNIQYF	TGCAGTGCTGCCCCCTCGGAGCATCAGAAAGCCAAAAACATTCAGTACTTC
.	TRBV7-9	TRBJ2-7	many	CASSLVPQNEQYF	TGTGCCAGCAGCTTAGTACCCCAAAACGAGCAGTACTTC
TRBD2	TRBV4-2	TRBJ2-3	.	CASSQAGERGGTDTQYF	TGTGCCAGCAGCCAGGCGGGGGAGCGGGGGGGCACAGATACGCAGTATTTT
TRBD1	TRBV7-9	TRBJ1-5	.	CASSSGQGVAQPQHF	TGTGCCAGCAGCTCGGGACAGGGGGTCGCTCAGCCCCAGCATTTT
.	TRBV18	TRBJ1-2	once	CASSPGSLVGNYGYTF	TGTGCCAGCTCACCAGGAAGTCTCGTGGGGAACTATGGCTACACCTTC
TRBD2	TRBV6-1	TRBJ2-3	few	CASRRLAGSPGTDTQYF	TGTGCCAGCAGAAGACTAGCGGGGTCCCCCGGGACAGATACGCAGTATTTT
.	TRBV6-5	TRBJ2-3	.	CASSYSRVITDTQYF	TGTGCCAGCAGTTACTCCCGAGTGATCACAGATACGCAGTATTTT
TRBD2	TRBV3-1	TRBJ2-7	.	CASSPTRTSGGASYNEQYF	TGTGCCAGCAGCCCGACCCGAACTAGCGGGGGGGCCTCCTACAATGAGCAGTACTTC
TRBD1	TRBV20-1	TRBJ1-1	.	CSAGGGLRNTEAFF	TGCAGTGCTGGAGGGGGCCTCAGGAACACTGAAGCTTTCTTT
.	TRBV2	TRBJ1-2	.	CARRWDGYTF	TGTGCCAGGCGGTGGGATGGCTACACCTTC
.	TRBV2	TRBJ2-5	.	CASTGLETQYF	TGTGCCAGCACGGGTCTAGAGACCCAGTACTTC
TRBD1	TRBV5-6	TRBJ1-2	.	CASSLESGGYGYTF	TGTGCCAGCAGCTTGGAGTCAGGGGGCTATGGCTACACCTTC
.	TRBV5-6	TRBJ1-2	.	CASSIGPGKYGYTF	TGTGCCAGCAGTATAGGCCCAGGGAAGTATGGCTACACCTTC
.	TRBV30	TRBJ1-5	.	CAWSPPDTFNQPQHF	TGTGCCTGGAGCCCGCCGGACACCTTCAATCAGCCCCAGCATTTT
TRBD2	TRBV5-1	TRBJ2-5	.	CASSQGRLAGQETQYF	TGCGCCAGCAGCCAAGGCAGGCTAGCGGGACAAGAGACCCAGTACTTC
.	TRBV7-2	TRBJ1-2	.	CASTLGRIYGYTF	TGTGCCAGCACCCTGGGGAGGATCTATGGCTACACCTTC